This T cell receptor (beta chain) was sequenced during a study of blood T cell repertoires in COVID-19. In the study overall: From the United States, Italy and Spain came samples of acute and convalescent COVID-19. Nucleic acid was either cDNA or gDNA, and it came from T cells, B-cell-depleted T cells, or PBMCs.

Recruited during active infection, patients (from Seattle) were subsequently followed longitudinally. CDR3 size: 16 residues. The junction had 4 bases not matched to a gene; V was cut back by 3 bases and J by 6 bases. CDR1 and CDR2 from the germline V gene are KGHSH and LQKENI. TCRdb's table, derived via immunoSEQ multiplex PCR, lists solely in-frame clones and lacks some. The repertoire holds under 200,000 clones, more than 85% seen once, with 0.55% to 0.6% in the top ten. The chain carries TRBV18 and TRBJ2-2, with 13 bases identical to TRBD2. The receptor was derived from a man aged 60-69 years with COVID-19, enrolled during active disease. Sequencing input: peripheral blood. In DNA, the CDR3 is TGTGCCAGCTCACCCCAGACTAGCGGGAGGCCCGGGGAGCTGTTTTTT. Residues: CASSPQTSGRPGELFF.